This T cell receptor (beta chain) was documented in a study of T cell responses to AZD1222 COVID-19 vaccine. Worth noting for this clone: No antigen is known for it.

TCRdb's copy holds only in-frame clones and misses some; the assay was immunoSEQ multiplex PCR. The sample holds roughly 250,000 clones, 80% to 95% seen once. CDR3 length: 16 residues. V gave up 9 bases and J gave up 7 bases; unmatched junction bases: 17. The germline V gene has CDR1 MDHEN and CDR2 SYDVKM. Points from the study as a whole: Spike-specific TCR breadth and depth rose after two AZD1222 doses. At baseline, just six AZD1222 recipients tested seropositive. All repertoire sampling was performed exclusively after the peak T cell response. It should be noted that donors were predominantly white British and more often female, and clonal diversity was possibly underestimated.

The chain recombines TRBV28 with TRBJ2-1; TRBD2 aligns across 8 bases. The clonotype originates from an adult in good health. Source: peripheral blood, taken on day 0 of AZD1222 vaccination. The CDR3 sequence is CASNPPGERERNEQFF. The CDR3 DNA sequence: TGTGCCAGTAACCCCCCCGGGGAGCGGGAGAGAAATGAGCAGTTCTTC.